This T cell receptor beta chain was captured in a study of blood T cell repertoires in COVID-19. Study as a whole: Acute and convalescent COVID-19 samples came from the United States, Italy and Spain. Sample material is recorded as cDNA or gDNA derived from T cells, B-cell-depleted T cells, or PBMCs.

Seattle cases were enrolled at active infection and followed longitudinally. Authors' data handling: From reference gene primer amplification, estimates of nucleated cell counts were derived. Produced via immunoSEQ multiplex PCR; TCRdb's table is partial and in-frame only. The V and J calls and clone size are taken from that table; D and trimming were inferred from the DNA. The data contain about 250,000 clones, 80% to 85% of them singletons. Germline CDR1 reads LGHDT; CDR2 reads YNNKEL (reference sequence). This CDR3 region has 17 residues. The V and J ends lost 3 bases and 10 bases, in that order; junction bases with no gene match: 15.

This chain links TRBV3-1 (or the pseudogene TRBV3-2) with TRBJ2-1; 10 nucleotides line up with TRBD2. The sequenced sample consisted of peripheral blood. The clonotype originates from a person aged 70 to 85 with COVID-19, enrolled during active disease. CDR3 bases: TGTGCCAGCAGCCAGGCAGTTAGGGCTAGCGGGAGAGGAGAGCAGTTCTTC. Protein sequence: CASSQAVRASGRGEQFF.